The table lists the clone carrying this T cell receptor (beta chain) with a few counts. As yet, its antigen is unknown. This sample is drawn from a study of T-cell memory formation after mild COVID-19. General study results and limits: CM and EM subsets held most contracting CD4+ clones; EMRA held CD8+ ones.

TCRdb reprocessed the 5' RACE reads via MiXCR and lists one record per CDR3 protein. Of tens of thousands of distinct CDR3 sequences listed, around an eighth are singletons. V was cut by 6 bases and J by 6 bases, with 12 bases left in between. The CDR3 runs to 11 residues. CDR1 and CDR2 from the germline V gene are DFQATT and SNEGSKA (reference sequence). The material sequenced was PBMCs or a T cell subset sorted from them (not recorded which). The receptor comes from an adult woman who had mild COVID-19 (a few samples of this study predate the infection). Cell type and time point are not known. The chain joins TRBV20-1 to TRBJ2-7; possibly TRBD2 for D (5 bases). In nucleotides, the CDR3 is TGCAGTGCGCCACGGGGATTCGAGCAGTACTTC. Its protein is CSAPRGFEQYF.